This entry lists 6 T cell receptor beta chains sequenced from one sample in a study of tumour-infiltrating T cells in Burkitt lymphoma. Profiling relied on immunoSEQ multiplex PCR, and the TCRdb table lists in-frame clones only, not all of them. Among thousands of clones listed, under 30% were seen once. Sequenced input: tumor tissue. The receptors were sampled from a human donor with diffuse large B-cell lymphoma.

The genes are TRBV28 and TRBJ2-1; the D is unclear. The CDR3 totals 13 residues. The germline V gene encodes CDR1 MDHEN and CDR2 SYDVKM. The ends were cut back, 5 bases at V and 12 bases at J, with 17 bases in the middle. This CDR3 reads CASSPEPDGVQFF. In DNA, the CDR3 is TGTGCCAGCAGTCCTGAGCCGGATGGGGTGCAGTTCTTC.

This clone showed up just a few times. The chain combines TRBV6-1 with TRBJ1-1, with no clear D. The CDR3 sequence is 14 residues long. CDR1 MNHNS and CDR2 SASEGT come from the germline V gene. V was shortened by 3 bases and J by 0 bases, with 8 bases between the two germline ends. The CDR3 bases are TGTGCCAGCAGTGAGTGGCCTATGAACACTGAAGCTTTCTTT. It encodes CASSEWPMNTEAFF.

This clone is medium-sized. The chain combines TRBV7-2 with TRBJ2-1; D possibly corresponds to TRBD2 (6 bases). Trimming removed 2 bases from V and 5 bases from J, with 16 bases in between. Germline lookup yields CDR1 SGHTA and CDR2 FQGNSA. This CDR3 is built from 16 residues. In DNA form, the CDR3 reads TGTGCCAGCAGCTTAAAACTTGGGACTCCTGACAATGAGCAGTTCTTC. This sequence encodes CASSLKLGTPDNEQFF.

This chain uses TRBV19 with TRBJ1-1; D not resolved. The CDR3 has 13 amino acids. V lost 1 base and J lost 1, with 4 bases in between. Germline CDR1 and CDR2: LNHDA and SQIVND (reference sequence). The CDR3 loop is CASSIGRNTEAFF. For the CDR3, the DNA is TGTGCCAGTAGTATAGGGAGGAACACTGAAGCTTTCTTT.

The rearrangement uses TRBV19 and TRBJ2-7; TRBD1 matches at 9 bases. Germline assignment: CDR1 LNHDA and CDR2 SQIVND (reference sequence). There are 15 residues in the CDR3. V shed 6 bases, J shed 6 bases, and the junction held 12 bases outside the gene matches. CDR3 sequence: CASSYAGTGFPEQYF. In nucleotides, the CDR3 is TGTGCCAGTAGCTATGCCGGGACAGGGTTTCCCGAGCAGTACTTC.

In this sample, this clone turned up a few times. The CDR3: CASSPGSGETQYF. Here the CDR3 DNA reads TGTGCCAGCAGCCCGGGCAGTGGAGAGACCCAGTACTTC. The chain recombines TRBV7-2 with TRBJ2-5; no firm D call. Germline V lookup: CDR1 SGHTA, CDR2 FQGNSA. V lost 5 bases and J 4 bases, leaving 11 bases between the germline ends. The CDR3 is 13 amino acids.